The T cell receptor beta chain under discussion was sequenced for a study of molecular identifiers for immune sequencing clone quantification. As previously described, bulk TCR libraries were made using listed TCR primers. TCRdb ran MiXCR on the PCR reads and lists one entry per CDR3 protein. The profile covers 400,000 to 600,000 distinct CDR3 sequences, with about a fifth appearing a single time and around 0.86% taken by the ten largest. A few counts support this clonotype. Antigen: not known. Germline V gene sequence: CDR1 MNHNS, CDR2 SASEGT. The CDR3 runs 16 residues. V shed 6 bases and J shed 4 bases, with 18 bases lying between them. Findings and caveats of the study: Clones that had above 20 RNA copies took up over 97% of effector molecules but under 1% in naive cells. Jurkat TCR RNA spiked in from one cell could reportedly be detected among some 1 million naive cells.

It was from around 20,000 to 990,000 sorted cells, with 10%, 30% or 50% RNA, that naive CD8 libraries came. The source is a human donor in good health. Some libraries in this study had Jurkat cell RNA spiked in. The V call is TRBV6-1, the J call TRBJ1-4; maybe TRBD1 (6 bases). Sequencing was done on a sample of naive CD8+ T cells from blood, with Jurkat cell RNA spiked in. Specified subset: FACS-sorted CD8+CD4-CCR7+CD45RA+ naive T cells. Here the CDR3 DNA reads TGTGCCAGCAGGTCGGACAGCACTTTGGATAATGAAAAACTGTTTTTT. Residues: CASRSDSTLDNEKLFF.